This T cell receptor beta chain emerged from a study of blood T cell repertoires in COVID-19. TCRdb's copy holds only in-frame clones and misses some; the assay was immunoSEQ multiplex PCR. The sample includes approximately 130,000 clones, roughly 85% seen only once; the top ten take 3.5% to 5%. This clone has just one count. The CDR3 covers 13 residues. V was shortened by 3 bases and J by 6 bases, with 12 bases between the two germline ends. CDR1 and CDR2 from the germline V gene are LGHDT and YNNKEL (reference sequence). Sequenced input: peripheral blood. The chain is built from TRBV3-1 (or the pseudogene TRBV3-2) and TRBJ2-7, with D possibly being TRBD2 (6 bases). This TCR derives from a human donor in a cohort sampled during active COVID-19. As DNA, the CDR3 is TGTGCCAGCAGCCAGGGGACTTCGGTCGAGCAGTACTTC. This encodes CASSQGTSVEQYF.